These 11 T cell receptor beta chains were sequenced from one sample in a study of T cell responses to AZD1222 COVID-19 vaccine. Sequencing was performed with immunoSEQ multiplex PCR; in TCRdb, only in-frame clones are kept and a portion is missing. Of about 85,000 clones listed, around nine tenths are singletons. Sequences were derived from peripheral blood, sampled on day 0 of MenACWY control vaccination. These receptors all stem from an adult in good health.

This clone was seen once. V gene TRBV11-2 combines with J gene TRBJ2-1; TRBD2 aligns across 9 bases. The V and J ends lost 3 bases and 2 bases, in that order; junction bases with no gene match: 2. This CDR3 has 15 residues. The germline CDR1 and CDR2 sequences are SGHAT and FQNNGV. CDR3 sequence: CASSLLAGTYNEQFF. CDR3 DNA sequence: TGTGCCAGCAGCTTGCTAGCGGGGACCTACAATGAGCAGTTCTTC.

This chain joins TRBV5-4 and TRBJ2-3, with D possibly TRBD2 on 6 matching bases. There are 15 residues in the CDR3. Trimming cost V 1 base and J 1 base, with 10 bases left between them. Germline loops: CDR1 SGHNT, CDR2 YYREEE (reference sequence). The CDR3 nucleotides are TGTGCCAGCAGCTTGTCACCGGGGGGCACAGATACGCAGTATTTT. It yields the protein CASSLSPGGTDTQYF. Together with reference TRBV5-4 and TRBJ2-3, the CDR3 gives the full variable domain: ETGVTQSPTHLIKTRGQQVTLRCSSQSGHNTVSWYQQALGQGPQFIFQYYREEENGRGNFPPRFSGLQFPNYSSELNVNALELDDSALYLCASSLSPGGTDTQYFGPGTRLTVL.

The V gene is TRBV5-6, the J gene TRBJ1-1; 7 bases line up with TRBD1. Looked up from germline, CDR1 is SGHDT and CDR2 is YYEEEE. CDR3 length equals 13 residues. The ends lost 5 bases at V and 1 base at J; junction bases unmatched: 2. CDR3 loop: CASSGTENTEAFF. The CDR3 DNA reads TGTGCCAGCAGTGGGACAGAGAACACTGAAGCTTTCTTT.

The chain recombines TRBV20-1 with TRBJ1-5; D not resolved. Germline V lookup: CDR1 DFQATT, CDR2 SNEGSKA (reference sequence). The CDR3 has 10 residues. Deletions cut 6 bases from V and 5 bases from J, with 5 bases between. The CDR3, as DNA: TGCAGTGCGGGAGATCAGCCCCAGCATTTT. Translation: CSAGDQPQHF.

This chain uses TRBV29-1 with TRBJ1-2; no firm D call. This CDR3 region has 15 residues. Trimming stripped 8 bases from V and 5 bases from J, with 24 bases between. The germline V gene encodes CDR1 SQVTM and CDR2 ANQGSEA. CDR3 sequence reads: CSLQEVTTPDYGYTF. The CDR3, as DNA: TGCAGCCTCCAGGAGGTGACAACCCCGGATTATGGCTACACCTTC. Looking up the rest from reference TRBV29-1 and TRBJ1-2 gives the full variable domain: SAVISQKPSRDICQRGTSLTIQCQVDSQVTMMFWYRQQPGQSLTLIATANQGSEATYESGFVIDKFPISRPNLTFSTLTVSNMSPEDSSIYLCSLQEVTTPDYGYTFGSGTRLTVV.

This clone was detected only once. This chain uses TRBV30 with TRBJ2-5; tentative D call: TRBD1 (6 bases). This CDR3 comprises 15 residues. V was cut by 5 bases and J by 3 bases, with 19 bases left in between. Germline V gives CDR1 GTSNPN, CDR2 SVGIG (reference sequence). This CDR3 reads CAWESSGTHEETQYF. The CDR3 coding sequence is TGTGCCTGGGAATCCTCCGGGACACATGAAGAGACCCAGTACTTC.

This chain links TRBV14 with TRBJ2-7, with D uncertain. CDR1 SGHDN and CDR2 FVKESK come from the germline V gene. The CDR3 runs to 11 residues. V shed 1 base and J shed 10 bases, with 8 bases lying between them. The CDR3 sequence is CASSQGRIQYF. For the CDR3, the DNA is TGTGCCAGCAGCCAAGGGAGAATACAGTACTTC.

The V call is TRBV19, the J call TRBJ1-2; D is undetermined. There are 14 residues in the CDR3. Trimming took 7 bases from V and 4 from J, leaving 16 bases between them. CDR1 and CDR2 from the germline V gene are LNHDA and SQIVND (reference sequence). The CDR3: CASIPAAGVYGYTF. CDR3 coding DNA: TGTGCCAGTATCCCTGCGGCAGGAGTCTATGGCTACACCTTC.

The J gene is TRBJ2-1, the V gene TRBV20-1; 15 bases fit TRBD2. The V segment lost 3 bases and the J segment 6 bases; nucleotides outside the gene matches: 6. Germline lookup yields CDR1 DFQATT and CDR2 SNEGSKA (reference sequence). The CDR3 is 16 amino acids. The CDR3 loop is CSASPRTSGGVNEQFF. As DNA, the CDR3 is TGCAGTGCTAGTCCCCGGACTAGCGGGGGGGTCAATGAGCAGTTCTTC.

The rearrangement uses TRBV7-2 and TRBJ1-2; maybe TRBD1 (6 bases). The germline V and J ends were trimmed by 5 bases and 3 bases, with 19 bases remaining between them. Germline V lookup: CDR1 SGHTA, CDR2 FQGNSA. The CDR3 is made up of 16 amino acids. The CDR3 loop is CASSAYGGARDYGYTF. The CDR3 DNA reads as TGTGCCAGCAGCGCGTACGGGGGGGCTCGGGACTATGGCTACACCTTC.

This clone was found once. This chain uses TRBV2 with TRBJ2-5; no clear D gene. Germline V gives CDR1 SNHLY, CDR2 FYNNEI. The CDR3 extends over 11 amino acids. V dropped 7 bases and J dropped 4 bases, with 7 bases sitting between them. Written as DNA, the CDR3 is TGTGCCAGCAACCCCTCAGAGACCCAGTACTTC. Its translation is CASNPSETQYF.